Listed below are T cell receptor beta chains from one sample, sequenced in a study of shared clonotypes between healthy human individuals. Clones were read by immunoSEQ multiplex PCR, and TCRdb kept only the in-frame ones, dropping some. This sample yields under 1,100,000 clones, of which about three quarters are seen a single time; 1.4% belongs to the top ten. Specimen: memory CD4+ T cells sorted from blood. The receptors derive from a man between 18 and 35 years old in good health. Each CDR3 is given with its conserved first and last residue. A D gene is named only where the DNA matches it firmly. Not every row has a clone size; where given, it reads once, few, many or a size class.

v_call	clone_size	j_call	d_call	cdr3_nt	cdr3_aa
TRBV19	-	TRBJ1-5	-	TGTGCCAGTAGTATGGACCATAGCAATCAGCCCCAGCATTTT	CASSMDHSNQPQHF
TRBV7-2	-	TRBJ2-1	TRBD1	TGTGCCAGCAGCTTAGCTACGACAGGGTGGCATGAGCAGTTCTTC	CASSLATTGWHEQFF
TRBV7-8	once	TRBJ1-5	-	TGTGCCAGCAGCTTAGGGGCAGGGCCTCAGCCCCAGCATTTT	CASSLGAGPQPQHF
TRBV6-1	-	TRBJ2-7	TRBD1	TGTGCCAGCAGTACCCAGACAGGGAACTACGAGCAGTACTTC	CASSTQTGNYEQYF
TRBV5-1	-	TRBJ2-1	TRBD2	TGCGCCAGCAGCTCGGGGGAATTAGCGGGACGCAATGAGCAGTTCTTC	CASSSGELAGRNEQFF
TRBV11-2	-	TRBJ2-7	TRBD2	TGTGCCAGCAGCTTAGATCAAAGGCTAGCGGGGGTTTCGTACTACGAGCAGTACTTC	CASSLDQRLAGVSYYEQYF
TRBV28	few	TRBJ1-1	-	TGTGCCAGCAGTCTCAAACAGATCACTGAAGCTTTCTTT	CASSLKQITEAFF
TRBV29-1	once	TRBJ2-2	-	TGCAGCGTTGGGGACACCGGCACCGGGGAGCTGTTTTTT	CSVGDTGTGELFF
TRBV28	-	TRBJ2-2	TRBD2	TGTGCCAGCAGTTCCGCAGGGAGGGACACCGGGGAGCTGTTTTTT	CASSSAGRDTGELFF
TRBV7-9	once	TRBJ2-5	-	TGTGCCAGCAGTAGCCGGGACGTAGGAGGGGAGACCCAGTACTTC	CASSSRDVGGETQYF
TRBV15	-	TRBJ1-4	-	TGTGCCACCAGCAGAGATTATGTGACAGCGAATGAAAAACTGTTTTTT	CATSRDYVTANEKLFF
TRBV7-2	-	TRBJ2-3	-	TGTGCCAGCAGCTTAGCGTGGAGCGATACGCAGTATTTT	CASSLAWSDTQYF
TRBV13	once	TRBJ1-4	-	TGTGCCAGCAGCTTGACAGCAACTAATGAAAAACTGTTTTTT	CASSLTATNEKLFF
TRBV28	-	TRBJ1-6	-	TGTGCCAGCAGTTTGGAGGGACTAAGTAATTCACCCCTCCACTTT	CASSLEGLSNSPLHF
TRBV5-4	-	TRBJ2-7	-	TGTGCCAGCAGCTTGCGGGGACTGCTTAACGAGCAGTACTTC	CASSLRGLLNEQYF
TRBV7-9	-	TRBJ2-3	-	TGTGCCAGCAGCTTGGACAGGGAGGGAGATACGCAGTATTTT	CASSLDREGDTQYF
TRBV7-9	-	TRBJ2-7	TRBD1	TGTGCCAGCAGCTTAGCGATGGGGACAGCCGTCGTCTTC	CASSLAMGTAVVF
TRBV6-1	-	TRBJ1-3	-	TGTGCCAGCATCCGGGACCCAGGCTCTGGAAACACCATATATTTT	CASIRDPGSGNTIYF
TRBV5-1	-	TRBJ2-1	TRBD2	TGCGCCAGCAGCCGGACTAGCGGGAACTTCAATGAGCAGTTCTTC	CASSRTSGNFNEQFF
TRBV5-6	-	TRBJ2-5	TRBD1	TGTGCCAGTAGCAACAGGGGAGAGACCCAGTACTTC	CASSNRGETQYF
TRBV29-1	-	TRBJ2-3	-	TGCAGCGCCTCCCGGTCTCTTTCGGAAGATACGCAGTATTTT	CSASRSLSEDTQYF
TRBV4-1	-	TRBJ2-3	TRBD2	TGCGCCAGCAGTCAACGGACTAGCGGTTACACAGATACGCAGTATTTT	CASSQRTSGYTDTQYF
TRBV4-2	-	TRBJ2-3	TRBD2	TGTGCCAGCAGCCAAGCGGGGGGTTACTCAGATACGCAGTATTTT	CASSQAGGYSDTQYF
TRBV30	-	TRBJ2-3	-	TGTGCCTGGAGTGTCGGAACTTGGGATACGCAGTATTTT	CAWSVGTWDTQYF
TRBV12-5	-	TRBJ1-3	-	TGTGCTAGTGGCCCGTCGGGACCTGGAAACACCATATATTTT	CASGPSGPGNTIYF
TRBV30	-	TRBJ2-1	-	TGTGCCTGGAGTGTGGGGCTGTCCAGGAATGAGCAGTTCTTC	CAWSVGLSRNEQFF
TRBV2	-	TRBJ2-5	-	TGTGCCAGCAGTGAAGCAGCCAGGGGCCCCGAGTACTTC	CASSEAARGPEYF
TRBV6-6	-	TRBJ1-1	TRBD1	TGTGCCAGCAGTTACTCACTGACAGGGTTCAACACTGAAGCTTTCTTT	CASSYSLTGFNTEAFF
TRBV6-5	-	TRBJ1-6	TRBD1	TGTGCCAGCAGTACCGGGACAGGGGGTTCACCCCTCCACTTT	CASSTGTGGSPLHF